The rows below give T cell receptor beta chains drawn from one sample of a study of regulatory T cells in long-lasting Graves disease. TCRdb redid the calling of the multiplex PCR reads with MiXCR, one entry per CDR3 protein. The sample carries 420,000 or so distinct CDR3 sequences, 16% recorded once. The sample was also reused in another study, on T cells in Graves' hyperthyroidism and ophthalmopathy.

This specimen was peripheral blood mononuclear cells (PBMCs), taken at new diagnosis, from a patient treated with antithyroid drugs. The receptors were sampled from a young woman with Graves disease. Each CDR3 is given with its conserved first and last residue. Fields, in order: J gene, D gene, clone size, V gene, CDR3 DNA, CDR3 protein. D genes are given only for firm matches. Some rows have no size entry. The others give once, few or many, or a class for an expanded clone.

TRBJ2-7,NA,many,TRBV28,TGTGCCAGCAGTTTAGTCTTTGGGCAGGCTCACGAGCAGTACTTC,CASSLVFGQAHEQYF
TRBJ2-3,NA,many,TRBV30,TGTGCCTGGAGCGGGACCCGCACAGATACGCAGTATTTT,CAWSGTRTDTQYF
TRBJ1-3,NA,few,TRBV20-1,TGCAGTGCTAGTGCGGGACGGCTCAGAAACACCATATATTTT,CSASAGRLRNTIYF
TRBJ2-7,NA,many,TRBV6-1,TGTGCCAGCAGTCCCACCAAGACAGGCTTTCACGAGCAGTACTTC,CASSPTKTGFHEQYF
TRBJ2-7,NA,NA,TRBV24-1,TGTGCCACCAGTGATTCAGGACAGACCTACGAGCAGTACTTC,CATSDSGQTYEQYF
TRBJ2-1,TRBD2,many,TRBV13,TGTGCCAGCAGCCGGACTAGCGGGGCGTACAATGAGCAGTTCTTC,CASSRTSGAYNEQFF
TRBJ2-3,NA,many,TRBV6-5,TGTGCCAGCAGTTACATTCGAGGGGGTACAGATACGCAGTATTTT,CASSYIRGGTDTQYF
TRBJ2-2,NA,few,TRBV2,TGTGCCAGCAGTGAGTTGGGCCCCCCGGGGGAGCTGTTTTTT,CASSELGPPGELFF
TRBJ1-2,NA,few,TRBV27,TGTGCCAGCAGTTCAAGAGGGGGAGGGCTAAATCGCTACACCTTC,CASSSRGGGLNRYTF
TRBJ1-1,NA,few,TRBV9,TGTGCCAGTTCTCCTTCGGACACTGAAGCTTTCTTT,CASSPSDTEAFF
TRBJ2-1,TRBD2,few,TRBV30,TGTGCCTGGGCCGGGACTAGCTTCGGTGAGCAGTTCTTC,CAWAGTSFGEQFF
TRBJ2-2,NA,many,TRBV11-1,TGTGCCAGCGCCCCCCGACCGGTATTGAACACCGGGGAGCTGTTTTTT,CASAPRPVLNTGELFF
TRBJ2-7,NA,NA,TRBV7-2,TGTGCCAGCAGCTGGGGCTGGACCTCCTACGAGCAGTACTTC,CASSWGWTSYEQYF
TRBJ2-1,TRBD1,many,TRBV6-1,TGTGCCACGACGGTACAGGGGGTAAATGAGCAGTTCTTC,CATTVQGVNEQFF
TRBJ2-5,NA,NA,TRBV24-1,TGTGCCACCAGTGACCCTGGGGTCGGGGAGGAGACCCAGTACTTC,CATSDPGVGEETQYF
TRBJ2-7,NA,many,TRBV20-1,TGCAGTGCTAGAGATGTGGCTAGCGCGCTAACCTACGAGCAGTACTTC,CSARDVASALTYEQYF
TRBJ2-5,NA,many,TRBV29-1,TGCAGCGCGGGACAAACACAAGAGACCCAGTACTTC,CSAGQTQETQYF
TRBJ2-3,NA,NA,TRBV4-1,TGCGCCAGCAGCCTCCCCGAGGGCCTTACGCAGTATTTT,CASSLPEGLTQYF
TRBJ2-1,TRBD2,NA,TRBV20-1,TGCAGTGTTCCGGGGACTAGCGGGAGGAGGTCCTACAATGAGCAGTTCTTC,CSVPGTSGRRSYNEQFF
TRBJ1-1,NA,NA,TRBV6-1,TGTGCCATCAAAAACCCTCCGGTCGGGAACACTGAAGCTTTCTTT,CAIKNPPVGNTEAFF
TRBJ1-2,TRBD1,few,TRBV3-1,TGTGCCAGCAGCCAGCTGGGACAGGGAGGGGATGGCTGCACCTTC,CASSQLGQGGDGCTF
TRBJ2-7,NA,few,TRBV6-1,TGTGCCAGCAGCCCCGGGGCCGGGGACTACGAGCAGTACTTC,CASSPGAGDYEQYF
TRBJ2-5,TRBD2,many,TRBV20-1,TGCAGTGCAAGTAGCGGGAGCGGAGAGACCCAGTACTTC,CSASSGSGETQYF
TRBJ2-1,NA,many,TRBV11-1,TGTGCCAGCAGCTTGTTGGGGTGGAGCTCCTACAATGAGCAGTTCTTC,CASSLLGWSSYNEQFF
TRBJ2-1,TRBD2,many,TRBV6-1,TGTGCCAGCAGGTCCGTCCCCGCTAGCGGGAGTTCGGCGCAGTTCTTC,CASRSVPASGSSAQFF
TRBJ2-1,NA,many,TRBV2,TGTGCTCCCAGTCCAGGGGATGAGCAGTTCTTC,CAPSPGDEQFF
TRBJ1-1,NA,many,TRBV5-1,TGTGCCAGCAGTTTAATGGGGTACACTGAAGCTTTCTTT,CASSLMGYTEAFF
TRBJ1-2,NA,NA,TRBV6-1,TGTGCCATCAGTGATCTTTTAGTTGGCTACACCTTC,CAISDLLVGYTF
TRBJ2-7,NA,NA,TRBV7-2,TGTGCCAGCAGCCCGGACTTTGCCGAGCAGTACTTC,CASSPDFAEQYF
TRBJ2-1,TRBD2,NA,TRBV7-2,TGTGCCAGCAGCTTATTTCCTAGCGGATCCTACAATGAGCAGTTCTTC,CASSLFPSGSYNEQFF
TRBJ2-3,TRBD2,many,TRBV2,TGTGCCAGCGCCGACACGGCGGGAGGTCGCACAGATACGCAGTATTTT,CASADTAGGRTDTQYF
TRBJ2-2,TRBD1,many,TRBV29-1,TGCAGCGGTCGGACAGGCTTGAACACCGGGGAGCTGTTTTTT,CSGRTGLNTGELFF
TRBJ2-7,TRBD1,many,TRBV7-8,TGTGCCAGCAGCTTATTAGGGGGCACCGACGAGCAGTACTTC,CASSLLGGTDEQYF
TRBJ2-3,NA,many,TRBV27,TGTGCCAGCAGGGTTTGGACGTCTAGCACAGATACGCAGTATTTT,CASRVWTSSTDTQYF
TRBJ1-2,NA,many,TRBV3-1,TGTGCCAGCACACCCACGAGTGGGGACTATGGCTACACCTTC,CASTPTSGDYGYTF
TRBJ1-5,NA,NA,TRBV4-1,TGCGCCAGCAGCCAAGACCTCGGCCAGAGCAATCAGCCCCAGCATTTT,CASSQDLGQSNQPQHF
TRBJ1-5,NA,NA,TRBV28,TGTGCCAGCAGGGCAGGTGGTCAGCCCCAGCATTTT,CASRAGGQPQHF
TRBJ2-2,TRBD2,few,TRBV6-1,TGTGCCAGCAGTCCCGGGACTAGTTTGTCCGGGGAGCTGTTTTTT,CASSPGTSLSGELFF
TRBJ2-1,TRBD2,NA,TRBV7-2,TGTGCCAGCAGCTTTATTAGCGGGAGGGGAAATGAGCAGTTCTTC,CASSFISGRGNEQFF
TRBJ1-5,TRBD1,many,TRBV12-3/TRBV12-4,TGTGCCAGCAGTTCCACAGGGGGTAGTCAGCCCCAGCATTTT,CASSSTGGSQPQHF
TRBJ2-3,TRBD1,many,TRBV29-1,TGCAGCGTCGAGCCTCCGGGACAGGGGGGCGGTACGCAGTATTTT,CSVEPPGQGGGTQYF